This TCR beta chain was sequenced during a study of shared clonotypes between healthy human individuals. Study results and limitations: Naive subsets, compared against memory subsets, generally had larger estimated richness values. It was expected that sequencing depth would affect clonotype sharing among donors.

A note on this clone: The antigen is not known.

Using immunoSEQ multiplex PCR, the repertoire was profiled, and TCRdb retains in-frame clones only, with some absent. The sample has some 2.1 million clones, over 85% seen once. CDR3 length equals 18 residues. Trimming took off 0 bases at V and 2 bases at J, with 18 bases between the two ends. Germline V lookup: CDR1 LGHNA, CDR2 YSLEER. Terminally differentiated effector memory CD45RA+ cells were left out of the naive CD8 fraction, which was CD45RO-negative and positively selected for CCR7. Recent vaccinations or acute infections were absent in the healthy HIV-negative adult donors. The genes are TRBV4-3 and TRBJ2-3, with a possible D match to TRBD2 (6 bases). The origin of this receptor is a man aged 18 to 35 in good health. Some clones in this sample may be carry-over from other donors' samples. Sample: naive CD8+ T cells from PBMCs. The CDR3 DNA sequence: TGCGCCAGCAGCCAAGATTTGGTACAGCGGGTGTACACAGATACGCAGTATTTT. It specifies CASSQDLVQRVYTDTQYF.